The subject of this entry is one TCR beta chain. What it binds is unknown. The data were obtained in a study of T cells expressing NK-cell markers. On the study more broadly: Repertoire data for TCR beta were derived from sorted T cells (CD3+CD56+NKG2C+, CD3+CD56+NKG2C- and CD3+CD56-NKG2C+). Study-wide findings and caveats: Of CD8+ T cells, 1.0-7.0% belonged to dominant NKG2C+ clonotypes in five to seven donors.

The CDR3 length is 15 residues. 5'RACE template switching with UMIs produced the TCR beta cDNA. TCRdb re-called the 5' RACE reads; one entry per CDR3 protein, DNA not given. Its clone listing holds some 600,000 distinct CDR3 sequences. The V gene is TRBV12-3 or TRBV12-4, the J gene TRBJ2-2; TCRdb lists TRBD1, though no DNA is available to test this call. This TCR came from a man in his late teens or twenties in good health. Sequenced input: blood T cells: a sorted CD56 or NKG2C T cell subset, CD4+ or CD8+ T cells, or bulk PBMC T cells (not recorded which). The CDR3 is CASSLEGVRTGELFF.